A selection of T cell receptor beta chains follows, all from one sample in a study of cytomegalovirus exposure and HLA in healthy donors. Some clones are missing from TCRdb's copy, which holds only in-frame ones; the method was immunoSEQ multiplex PCR. The table shows around 100,000 clones, with 7.5% to 8.5% occurring only once. The sample consisted of PBMCs. Source of these receptors: a man between 50 and 59 years old in good health and CMV-seronegative. Each CDR3 is given with its conserved first and last residue. The order of the fields is J gene, V gene, clone size, D gene, CDR3 DNA, CDR3 protein. A D gene is named only where the DNA matches it firmly. The size field is filled for only some rows; it gives once, few, many or a size class.

j_call: TRBJ1-3; v_call: TRBV10-3; clone_size: few; d_call: .; cdr3_nt: TGTGCCATCAGTCCGACGGGGAAAAACTCTGGAAACACCATATATTTT; cdr3_aa: CAISPTGKNSGNTIYF
j_call: TRBJ2-3; v_call: TRBV27; clone_size: .; d_call: TRBD2; cdr3_nt: TGTGCCAGCAGTTTACGAGCGGGACTCACAGATACGCAGTATTTT; cdr3_aa: CASSLRAGLTDTQYF
j_call: TRBJ1-2; v_call: TRBV28; clone_size: few; d_call: .; cdr3_nt: TGTGCCAGCAGTTTGCGCACCCCGCAGGATTTCGGCTACACCTTC; cdr3_aa: CASSLRTPQDFGYTF
j_call: TRBJ1-1; v_call: TRBV28; clone_size: few; d_call: .; cdr3_nt: TGTGCCAGCAGTCCGATCGGTGTTGAAGCTTTCTTT; cdr3_aa: CASSPIGVEAFF
j_call: TRBJ2-7; v_call: TRBV21-1; clone_size: .; d_call: .; cdr3_nt: TGTGCCAGCAGCTCGACTAGCGGGAATACTCCGAGCTCCTACGAGCAGTACTTC; cdr3_aa: CASSSTSGNTPSSYEQYF
j_call: TRBJ2-1; v_call: TRBV19; clone_size: .; d_call: TRBD2; cdr3_nt: TGTGCCAGCACTAGCGGGCTTATCTACAATGAGCAGTTCTTC; cdr3_aa: CASTSGLIYNEQFF
j_call: TRBJ2-5; v_call: TRBV29-1; clone_size: .; d_call: TRBD1; cdr3_nt: TGCAGCGTGCCCAGGGGACAGGCTTTACAAGAGACCCAGTACTTC; cdr3_aa: CSVPRGQALQETQYF
j_call: TRBJ2-1; v_call: TRBV28; clone_size: .; d_call: .; cdr3_nt: TGTGCCAGCAGTTTAAATGTGGGCATCTCCTACAATGAGCAGTTCTTC; cdr3_aa: CASSLNVGISYNEQFF
j_call: TRBJ2-7; v_call: TRBV6-5; clone_size: .; d_call: TRBD1; cdr3_nt: TGTGCCAGCAGTTCCGGGACAGGATCCGAGCAGTACTTC; cdr3_aa: CASSSGTGSEQYF
j_call: TRBJ1-1; v_call: TRBV6-5; clone_size: .; d_call: .; cdr3_nt: TGTGCCAGCAGTCCTGTGGAGAGGGACACTGAAGCTTTCTTT; cdr3_aa: CASSPVERDTEAFF
j_call: TRBJ2-3; v_call: TRBV5-1; clone_size: .; d_call: TRBD2; cdr3_nt: TGCGCCAGCAGCGAGGCTAGCGGGGGGCCTACAGATACGCAGTATTTT; cdr3_aa: CASSEASGGPTDTQYF
j_call: TRBJ2-5; v_call: TRBV30; clone_size: .; d_call: .; cdr3_nt: TGTGCCTGGAGTGAGGCTAGCTGGGGGACCCAGTACTTC; cdr3_aa: CAWSEASWGTQYF
j_call: TRBJ1-1; v_call: TRBV6-6; clone_size: .; d_call: .; cdr3_nt: TGTGCCAGCAGTTACGACCCGGGAACGGGCACTGAAGCTTTCTTT; cdr3_aa: CASSYDPGTGTEAFF
j_call: TRBJ1-5; v_call: TRBV7-8; clone_size: .; d_call: .; cdr3_nt: TGTGCCAGCAGCTTCGGCCAGGGTGGGAATCAGCCCCAGCATTTT; cdr3_aa: CASSFGQGGNQPQHF
j_call: TRBJ2-3; v_call: TRBV11-2; clone_size: .; d_call: .; cdr3_nt: TGTGCCAGCAGCATAATACAGGGTAGCACAGATACGCAGTATTTT; cdr3_aa: CASSIIQGSTDTQYF
j_call: TRBJ1-2; v_call: TRBV7-9; clone_size: few; d_call: .; cdr3_nt: TGTGCCAGCAGTGCGGGGGGGATCGGTGGCTACACCTTC; cdr3_aa: CASSAGGIGGYTF
j_call: TRBJ2-3; v_call: TRBV2; clone_size: few; d_call: .; cdr3_nt: TGTGCCAGCAGTGACCCCTTCCTTTTGGATACGCAGTATTTT; cdr3_aa: CASSDPFLLDTQYF
j_call: TRBJ1-6; v_call: TRBV28; clone_size: few; d_call: TRBD1; cdr3_nt: TGTGCCAGCAGTGGGACGGGACAGGGACACTATAATTCACCCCTCCACTTT; cdr3_aa: CASSGTGQGHYNSPLHF
j_call: TRBJ2-7; v_call: TRBV4-3; clone_size: .; d_call: .; cdr3_nt: TGCGCCAGCAGCCAAGAGCACACCAACTACGAGCAGTACTTC; cdr3_aa: CASSQEHTNYEQYF
j_call: TRBJ1-1; v_call: TRBV29-1; clone_size: few; d_call: .; cdr3_nt: TGCAGCGTCGACCTGGGCGAGTGGACTGAAGCTTTCTTT; cdr3_aa: CSVDLGEWTEAFF
j_call: TRBJ2-1; v_call: TRBV25-1; clone_size: few; d_call: TRBD2; cdr3_nt: TGTGCCAGCATAAGGACTAGCGGGACTCACAATGAGCAGTTCTTC; cdr3_aa: CASIRTSGTHNEQFF
j_call: TRBJ1-2; v_call: TRBV2; clone_size: few; d_call: .; cdr3_nt: TGTGCCAGCATGACAGACAGTAACTATGGCTACACCTTC; cdr3_aa: CASMTDSNYGYTF
j_call: TRBJ2-7; v_call: TRBV28; clone_size: few; d_call: TRBD2; cdr3_nt: TGTGCCAGCAGTCCACTAGCGGGGCGATCCTACGAGCAGTACTTC; cdr3_aa: CASSPLAGRSYEQYF
j_call: TRBJ2-7; v_call: TRBV10-3; clone_size: few; d_call: .; cdr3_nt: TGTGCCATCAGTGATGGTCGGGAAAGCTACGAGCAGTACTTC; cdr3_aa: CAISDGRESYEQYF
j_call: TRBJ2-1; v_call: TRBV18; clone_size: .; d_call: TRBD2; cdr3_nt: TGTGCCAGCTCCCCTAGCGGGGGGCTGGCCGAGCAGTTCTTC; cdr3_aa: CASSPSGGLAEQFF
j_call: TRBJ2-1; v_call: TRBV19; clone_size: .; d_call: TRBD2; cdr3_nt: TGTGCCAGTAGTGTTCGAACGACCCGACTAGCGGGGAACTACAATGAGCAGTTCTTC; cdr3_aa: CASSVRTTRLAGNYNEQFF
j_call: TRBJ1-2; v_call: TRBV2; clone_size: few; d_call: .; cdr3_nt: TGTGCCAGCAGTGAAAGGGGGGGATTTGGCTACACCTTC; cdr3_aa: CASSERGGFGYTF
j_call: TRBJ2-2; v_call: TRBV5-5; clone_size: .; d_call: TRBD2; cdr3_nt: TGTGCCAGCAGGCGGACTAGCGGGGGGGCACGTGGGGAGCTGTTTTTT; cdr3_aa: CASRRTSGGARGELFF
j_call: TRBJ2-1; v_call: TRBV9; clone_size: few; d_call: .; cdr3_nt: TGTGCCAGCAGCGTAGCTCCGGAGTCCAATGAGCAGTTCTTC; cdr3_aa: CASSVAPESNEQFF
j_call: TRBJ1-4; v_call: TRBV4-3; clone_size: few; d_call: TRBD1; cdr3_nt: TGCGCCAGCAGCCAACAGGGGGAGAATGAAAAACTGTTTTTT; cdr3_aa: CASSQQGENEKLFF
j_call: TRBJ1-1; v_call: TRBV28; clone_size: .; d_call: TRBD1; cdr3_nt: TGTGCCAGCAGTCCGCGACAGGGGAGGATGAACACTGAAGCTTTCTTT; cdr3_aa: CASSPRQGRMNTEAFF
j_call: TRBJ1-2; v_call: TRBV30; clone_size: .; d_call: .; cdr3_nt: TGTGCCTGGAGTTCTCGGGGGGGTGAAGGCTACACCTTC; cdr3_aa: CAWSSRGGEGYTF
j_call: TRBJ1-2; v_call: TRBV2; clone_size: .; d_call: TRBD1; cdr3_nt: TGTGCCAGCAGTGGGACAGGGGGATGGAATGGCTACACCTTC; cdr3_aa: CASSGTGGWNGYTF
j_call: TRBJ2-2; v_call: TRBV6-1; clone_size: few; d_call: .; cdr3_nt: TGTGCCAGCTCCCACAGGGCGGTTGGAACCGGGGAGCTGTTTTTT; cdr3_aa: CASSHRAVGTGELFF